These T cell receptor beta chains were read from a single sample in a study of T cells after yellow fever vaccination. TCRdb re-derived calls from the 5' RACE reads in MiXCR, one entry per CDR3 protein. The sample contains approximately 240,000 distinct CDR3 sequences, 3.6% of which appear only once. The sample here was PBMCs, taken 15 days after the yellow fever booster vaccination. The receptors were sampled from a man aged 18 to 30 who received the YFV17D yellow fever vaccine. Both conserved end residues are part of each CDR3. A D gene is named only where the DNA matches it firmly. Expanded clones get a size class; other rows say once, few or many, or leave the size out.

abundance	d_gene	v_gene	j_gene	CDR3aa	CDR3nt
many	.	TRBV3-2	TRBJ1-5	CASSQDNQPQHF	TGTGCCAGCAGCCAAGACAATCAGCCCCAGCATTTT
many	.	TRBV6-5	TRBJ2-3	CASCPGLSTDTQYF	TGTGCCAGCTGCCCGGGACTTTCCACAGATACGCAGTATTTT
many	.	TRBV20-1	TRBJ1-6	CSAREAGRAGSPLHF	TGCAGTGCTAGAGAGGCTGGTAGGGCTGGATCACCCCTCCACTTT
many	TRBD1	TRBV20-1	TRBJ2-1	CSARTGQGTYNEQFF	TGCAGTGCCAGAACGGGACAGGGCACCTACAATGAGCAGTTCTTC
many	TRBD2	TRBV5-6	TRBJ2-3	CASSSTTSGGQDTQYF	TGTGCCAGCAGCTCGACGACTAGCGGGGGACAAGATACGCAGTATTTT
many	.	TRBV4-1	TRBJ2-5	CATRGVAQETQYF	TGCGCCACCCGAGGGGTCGCCCAAGAGACCCAGTACTTC
many	.	TRBV15	TRBJ1-5	CATSSGLWQIYQPQHF	TGTGCCACCAGCAGTGGCCTCTGGCAGATCTATCAGCCCCAGCATTTT
many	.	TRBV7-9	TRBJ1-1	CASSFSTNTEAFF	TGTGCCAGCAGCTTTAGCACGAACACTGAAGCTTTCTTT
many	.	TRBV2	TRBJ1-5	CASSSRASESNQPQHF	TGTGCCAGCAGTTCAAGAGCCTCGGAGAGCAATCAGCCCCAGCATTTT
many	.	TRBV18	TRBJ1-1	CASSPREGNTEAFF	TGTGCCAGCTCACCACGGGAAGGGAACACTGAAGCTTTCTTT
few	.	TRBV6-4	TRBJ2-7	CASSDVAGDYEQYF	TGTGCCAGCAGTGACGTTGCAGGAGACTACGAGCAGTACTTC
many	.	TRBV12-3/TRBV12-4	TRBJ1-1	CANQRQVNTEAFF	TGTGCCAACCAGAGGCAGGTGAACACTGAAGCTTTCTTT
many	.	TRBV12-3/TRBV12-4	TRBJ1-5	CASSFGGPGHF	TGTGCCAGCAGTTTTGGTGGGCCTGGACATTTT
many	TRBD1	TRBV6-2/TRBV6-3	TRBJ2-4	CASSHRDRGIKNIQYF	TGTGCCAGCAGTCACCGGGACAGGGGTATCAAAAACATTCAGTACTTC
.	TRBD2	TRBV12-3/TRBV12-4	TRBJ2-3	CASSAGLLDTQYF	TGTGCCTCCTCAGCGGGGCTATTAGATACGCAGTATTTT
few	.	TRBV25-1	TRBJ1-2	CASSLWGYGYTF	TGTGCCAGCAGCCTATGGGGTTATGGCTACACCTTC
many	.	TRBV7-8	TRBJ2-5	CASTSWRGRGTQYF	TGTGCCAGCACCTCTTGGCGGGGGCGGGGGACCCAGTACTTC
many	TRBD1	TRBV5-1	TRBJ1-4	CASSLAGQGAPANEKLFF	TGCGCCAGCAGCTTGGCCGGACAGGGGGCGCCGGCTAATGAAAAACTGTTTTTT
many	.	TRBV5-1	TRBJ2-1	CASSLSGGQSSYNEQFF	TGCGCCAGCAGCTTGTCGGGGGGCCAAAGCTCCTACAATGAGCAGTTCTTC
many	.	TRBV7-6	TRBJ2-7	CASSLVTGPTYEQYF	TGTGCCAGCAGCTTAGTCACAGGGCCCACCTACGAGCAGTACTTC
many	TRBD2	TRBV20-1	TRBJ2-1	CSARPHGQRGVYNEQFF	TGCAGTGCTAGGCCCCACGGCCAGCGGGGGGTTTACAATGAGCAGTTCTTC
many	.	TRBV25-1	TRBJ2-7	CASSEYGAASYEQYF	TGTGCCAGCAGTGAATATGGTGCAGCGAGCTACGAGCAGTACTTC
.	TRBD1	TRBV30	TRBJ1-2	CAWADREFYGYTF	TGTGCCTGGGCAGACAGGGAGTTCTATGGCTACACCTTC
many	.	TRBV7-6	TRBJ2-5	CASSLYRASQETQYF	TGTGCCAGCAGCTTATACCGGGCATCACAAGAGACCCAGTACTTC
many	.	TRBV5-1	TRBJ1-1	CASSFTARGYTEAFF	TGCGCCAGCAGCTTCACGGCAAGGGGATACACTGAAGCTTTCTTT